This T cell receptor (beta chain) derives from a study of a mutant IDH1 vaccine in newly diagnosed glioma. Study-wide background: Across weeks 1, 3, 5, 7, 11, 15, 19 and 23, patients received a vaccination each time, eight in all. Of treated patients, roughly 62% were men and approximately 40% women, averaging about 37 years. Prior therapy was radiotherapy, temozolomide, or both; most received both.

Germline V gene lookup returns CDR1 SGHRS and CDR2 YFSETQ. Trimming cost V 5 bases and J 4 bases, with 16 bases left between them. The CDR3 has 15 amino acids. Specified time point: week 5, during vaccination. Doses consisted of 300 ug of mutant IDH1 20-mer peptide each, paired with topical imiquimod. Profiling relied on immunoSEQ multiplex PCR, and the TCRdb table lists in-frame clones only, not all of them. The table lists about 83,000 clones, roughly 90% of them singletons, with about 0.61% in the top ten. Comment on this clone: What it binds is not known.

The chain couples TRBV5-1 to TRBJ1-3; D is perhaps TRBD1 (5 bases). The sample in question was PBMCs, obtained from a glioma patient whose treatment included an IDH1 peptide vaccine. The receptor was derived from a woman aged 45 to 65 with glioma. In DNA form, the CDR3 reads TGCGCCAGCAGTTCCGAGGGGATGAAGGGAAACACCATATATTTT. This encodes CASSSEGMKGNTIYF.